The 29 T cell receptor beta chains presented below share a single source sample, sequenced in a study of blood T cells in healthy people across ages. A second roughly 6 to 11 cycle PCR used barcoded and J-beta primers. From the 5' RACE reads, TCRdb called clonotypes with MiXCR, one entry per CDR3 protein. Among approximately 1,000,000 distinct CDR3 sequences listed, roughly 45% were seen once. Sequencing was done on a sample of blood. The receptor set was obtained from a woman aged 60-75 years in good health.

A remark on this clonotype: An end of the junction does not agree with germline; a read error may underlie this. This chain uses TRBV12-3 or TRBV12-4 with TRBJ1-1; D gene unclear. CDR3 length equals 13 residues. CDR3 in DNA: TGTGCCAGCAGTTTGAGTCGGAACGCTGAAGCTTTCTTT. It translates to CASSLSRNAEAFF.

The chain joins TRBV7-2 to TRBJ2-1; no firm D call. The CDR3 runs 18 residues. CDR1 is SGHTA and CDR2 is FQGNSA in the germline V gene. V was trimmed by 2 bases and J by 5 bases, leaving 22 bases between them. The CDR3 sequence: CASSLLWSLNPRHNEQFF. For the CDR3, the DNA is TGTGCCAGCAGCTTATTATGGTCCTTGAACCCTAGACACAATGAGCAGTTCTTC.

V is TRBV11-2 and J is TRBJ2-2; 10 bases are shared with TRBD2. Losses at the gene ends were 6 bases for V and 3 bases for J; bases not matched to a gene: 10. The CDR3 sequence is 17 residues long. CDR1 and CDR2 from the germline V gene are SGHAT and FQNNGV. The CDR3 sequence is CASRTRLAGVHTGELFF. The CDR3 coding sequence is TGTGCCAGCAGAACACGTCTAGCGGGAGTTCACACCGGGGAGCTGTTTTTT.

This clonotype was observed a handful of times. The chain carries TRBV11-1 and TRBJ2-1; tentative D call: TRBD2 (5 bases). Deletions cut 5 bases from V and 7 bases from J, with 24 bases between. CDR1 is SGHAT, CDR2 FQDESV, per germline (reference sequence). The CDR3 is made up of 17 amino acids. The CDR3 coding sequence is TGTGCCAGCAGCCCCGGGGATCTTTCTTATATCGGGAATGAGCAGTTCTTC. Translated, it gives CASSPGDLSYIGNEQFF.

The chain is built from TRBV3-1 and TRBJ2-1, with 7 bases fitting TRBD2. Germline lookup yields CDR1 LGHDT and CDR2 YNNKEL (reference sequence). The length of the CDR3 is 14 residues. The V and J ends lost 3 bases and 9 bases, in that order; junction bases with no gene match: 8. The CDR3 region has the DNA TGTGCCAGCAGCCACGCGACTAGCAGTCTTGAGCAGTTCTTC. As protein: CASSHATSSLEQFF.

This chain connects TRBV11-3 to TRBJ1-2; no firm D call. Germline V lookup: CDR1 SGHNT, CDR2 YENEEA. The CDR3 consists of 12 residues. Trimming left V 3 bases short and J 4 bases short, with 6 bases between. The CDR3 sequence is CASSFLPYGYTF. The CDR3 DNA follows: TGTGCCAGCAGCTTCTTACCCTATGGCTACACCTTC.

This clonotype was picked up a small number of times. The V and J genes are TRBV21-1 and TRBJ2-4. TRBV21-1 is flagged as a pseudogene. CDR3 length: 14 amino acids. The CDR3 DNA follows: TGTGCCAGCAGCAAAAGTACGGCAGAAAACATTCAGTACTTC. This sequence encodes CASSKSTAENIQYF.

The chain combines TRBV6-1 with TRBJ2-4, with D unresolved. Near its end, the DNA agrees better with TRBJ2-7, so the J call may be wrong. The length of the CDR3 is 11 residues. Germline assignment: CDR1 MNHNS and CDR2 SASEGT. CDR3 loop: CASLTLGEQYF. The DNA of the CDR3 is TGTGCCAGCCTCACCCTGGGCGAGCAGTACTTC.

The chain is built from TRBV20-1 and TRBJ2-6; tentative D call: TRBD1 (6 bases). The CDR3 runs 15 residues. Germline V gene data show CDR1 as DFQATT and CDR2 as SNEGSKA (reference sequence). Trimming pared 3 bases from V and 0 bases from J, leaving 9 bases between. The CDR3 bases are TGCAGTGCTAGGCAAGGGGGCTCTGGGGCCAACGTCCTGACTTTC. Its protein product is CSARQGGSGANVLTF.

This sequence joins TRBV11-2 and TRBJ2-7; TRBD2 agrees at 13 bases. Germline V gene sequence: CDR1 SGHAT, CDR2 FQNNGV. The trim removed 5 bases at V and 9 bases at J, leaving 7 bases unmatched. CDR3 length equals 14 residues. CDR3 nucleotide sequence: TGTGCCAGCAGCCCCGGGACTAGCGGGACGGCGCAGTACTTC. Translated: CASSPGTSGTAQYF.

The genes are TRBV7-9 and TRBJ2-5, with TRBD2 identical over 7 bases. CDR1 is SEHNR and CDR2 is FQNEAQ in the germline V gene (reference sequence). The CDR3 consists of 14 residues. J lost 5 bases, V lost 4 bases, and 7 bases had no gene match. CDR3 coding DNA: TGTGCCAGCAGCTCGTCTATAGCGGGTGAGACCCAGTACTTC. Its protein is CASSSSIAGETQYF.

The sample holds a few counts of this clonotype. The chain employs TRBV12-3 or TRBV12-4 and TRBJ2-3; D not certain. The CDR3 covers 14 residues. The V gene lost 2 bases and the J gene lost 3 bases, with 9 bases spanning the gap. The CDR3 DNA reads TGTGCCAGCAGTTTAAAGGTCTATACAGATACGCAGTATTTT. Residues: CASSLKVYTDTQYF.

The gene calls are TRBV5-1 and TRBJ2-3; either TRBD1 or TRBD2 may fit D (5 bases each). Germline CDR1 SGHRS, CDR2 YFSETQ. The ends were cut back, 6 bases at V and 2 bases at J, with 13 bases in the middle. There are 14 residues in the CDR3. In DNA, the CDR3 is TGCGCCAGCAAGACGGGACCACTCACAGATACGCAGTATTTT. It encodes CASKTGPLTDTQYF.

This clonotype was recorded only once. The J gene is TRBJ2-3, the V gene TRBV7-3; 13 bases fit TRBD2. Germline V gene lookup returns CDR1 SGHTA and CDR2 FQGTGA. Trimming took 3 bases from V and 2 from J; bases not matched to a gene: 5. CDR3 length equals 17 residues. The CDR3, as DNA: TGTGCCAGCAGCTTGGGGACTAGCGGGATCTACACAGATACGCAGTATTTT. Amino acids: CASSLGTSGIYTDTQYF.

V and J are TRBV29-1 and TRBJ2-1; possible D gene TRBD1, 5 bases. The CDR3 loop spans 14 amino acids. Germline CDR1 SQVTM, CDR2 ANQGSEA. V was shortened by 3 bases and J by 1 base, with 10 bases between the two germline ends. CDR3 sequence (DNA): TGCAGCGTTGATCCAGGGCATTCCTACAATGAGCAGTTCTTC. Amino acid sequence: CSVDPGHSYNEQFF.

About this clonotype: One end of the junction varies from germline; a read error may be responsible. The DNA for the CDR3 is TGTACCAGCAGCCAAGTCTCCTACGAGCAGTACTTC. Its translation: CTSSQVSYEQYF. The J gene is TRBJ2-7, the V gene TRBV4-2; D not certain. Germline V gene lookup returns CDR1 LGHNA and CDR2 YNFKEQ. The CDR3 runs 12 residues.

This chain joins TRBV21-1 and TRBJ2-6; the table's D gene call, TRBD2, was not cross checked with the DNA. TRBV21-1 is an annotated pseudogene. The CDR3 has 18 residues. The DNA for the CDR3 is TGTGCCAGCAGCAGGGGAAAGTTGGCTAGCAGTGGGGCCAACGTCCTGACTTTC. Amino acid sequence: CASSRGKLASSGANVLTF.

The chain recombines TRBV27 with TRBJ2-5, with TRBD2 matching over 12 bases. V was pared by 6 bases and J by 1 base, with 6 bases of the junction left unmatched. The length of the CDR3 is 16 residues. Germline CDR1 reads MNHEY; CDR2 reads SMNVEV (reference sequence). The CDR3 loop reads CASSRGLAGFQETQYF. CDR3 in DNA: TGTGCCAGCAGCCGGGGACTAGCGGGTTTCCAAGAGACCCAGTACTTC.

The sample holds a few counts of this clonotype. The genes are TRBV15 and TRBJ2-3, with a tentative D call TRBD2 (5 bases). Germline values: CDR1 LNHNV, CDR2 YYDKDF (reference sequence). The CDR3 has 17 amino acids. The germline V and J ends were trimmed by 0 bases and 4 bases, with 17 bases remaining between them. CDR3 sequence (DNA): TGTGCCACCAGCAGAGATACCGGCCCTAGCCGTCCAGATACGCAGTATTTT. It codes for CATSRDTGPSRPDTQYF. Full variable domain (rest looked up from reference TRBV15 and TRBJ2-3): DAMVIQNPRYQVTQFGKPVTLSCSQTLNHNVMYWYQQKSSQAPKLLFHYYDKDFNNEADTPDNFQSRRPNTSFCFLDIRSPGLGDTAMYLCATSRDTGPSRPDTQYFGPGTRLTVL.

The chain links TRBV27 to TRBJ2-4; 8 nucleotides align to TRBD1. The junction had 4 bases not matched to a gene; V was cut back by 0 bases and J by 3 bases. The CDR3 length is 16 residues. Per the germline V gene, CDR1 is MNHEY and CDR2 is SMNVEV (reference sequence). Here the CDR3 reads CASSLSRTGIKNIQYF. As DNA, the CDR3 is TGTGCCAGCAGTTTATCGAGGACAGGGATCAAAAACATTCAGTACTTC.

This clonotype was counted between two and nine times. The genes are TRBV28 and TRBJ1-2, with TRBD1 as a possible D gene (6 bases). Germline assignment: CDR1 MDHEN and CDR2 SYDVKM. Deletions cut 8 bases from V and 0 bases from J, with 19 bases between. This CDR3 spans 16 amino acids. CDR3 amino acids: CASGPTGFSANYGYTF. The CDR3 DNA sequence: TGTGCCAGCGGACCTACAGGGTTTTCAGCTAACTATGGCTACACCTTC.

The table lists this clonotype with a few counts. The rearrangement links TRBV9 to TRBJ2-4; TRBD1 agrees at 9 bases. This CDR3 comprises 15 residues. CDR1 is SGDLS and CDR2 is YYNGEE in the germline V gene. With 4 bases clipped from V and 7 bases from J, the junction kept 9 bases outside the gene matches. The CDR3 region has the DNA TGTGCCAGCAGCAGAGGGACAGGGTGGGAGAACATTCAGTACTTC. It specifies CASSRGTGWENIQYF.

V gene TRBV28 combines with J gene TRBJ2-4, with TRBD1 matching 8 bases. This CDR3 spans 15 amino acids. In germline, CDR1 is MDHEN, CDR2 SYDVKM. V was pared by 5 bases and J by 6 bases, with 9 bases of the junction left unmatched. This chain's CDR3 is CASSPQDRATNIQYF. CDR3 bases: TGTGCCAGCAGTCCCCAGGACAGGGCTACAAACATTCAGTACTTC.

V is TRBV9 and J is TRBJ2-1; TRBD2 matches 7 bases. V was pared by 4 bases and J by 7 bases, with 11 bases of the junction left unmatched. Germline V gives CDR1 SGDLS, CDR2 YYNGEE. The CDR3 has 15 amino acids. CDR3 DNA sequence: TGTGCCAGCAGCCCCGGCGGGAGTCCCGTAAATGAGCAGTTCTTC. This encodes CASSPGGSPVNEQFF.

The DNA of the CDR3 is TGTGCCAGCAGCCAAAACGCCCGCGAGCAGTACTTC. Its protein product is CASSQNAREQYF. The chain links TRBV3-1 to TRBJ2-7; D unclear. Germline CDR1 and CDR2: LGHDT and YNNKEL (reference sequence). V was cut by 2 bases and J by 6 bases, with 8 bases left in between. The CDR3 length is 12 residues.

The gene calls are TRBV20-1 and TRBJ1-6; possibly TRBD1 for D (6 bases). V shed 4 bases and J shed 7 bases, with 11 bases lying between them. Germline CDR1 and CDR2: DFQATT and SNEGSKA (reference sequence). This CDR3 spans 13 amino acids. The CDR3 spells CSAITGQNSPLHF. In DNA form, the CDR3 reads TGCAGTGCTATTACAGGGCAGAATTCACCCCTCCACTTT.

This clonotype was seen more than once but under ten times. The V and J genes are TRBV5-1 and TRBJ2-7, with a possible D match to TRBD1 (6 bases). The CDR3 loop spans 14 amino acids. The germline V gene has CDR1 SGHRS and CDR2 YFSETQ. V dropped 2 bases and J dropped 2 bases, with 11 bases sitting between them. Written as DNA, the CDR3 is TGCGCCAGCAGCTTCACGGACAGTACCTACGAGCAGTACTTC. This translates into CASSFTDSTYEQYF.

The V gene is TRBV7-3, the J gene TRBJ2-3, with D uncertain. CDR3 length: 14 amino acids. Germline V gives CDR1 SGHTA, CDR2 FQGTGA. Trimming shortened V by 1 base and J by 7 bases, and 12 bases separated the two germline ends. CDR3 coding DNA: TGTGCCAGCAGCTTAAATCCAGCCTCCTATACGCAGTATTTT. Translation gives CASSLNPASYTQYF.

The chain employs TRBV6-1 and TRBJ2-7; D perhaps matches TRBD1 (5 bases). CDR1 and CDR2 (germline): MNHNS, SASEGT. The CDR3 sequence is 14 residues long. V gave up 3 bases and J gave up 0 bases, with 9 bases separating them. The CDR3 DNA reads TGTGCCAGCAGTGAGACAGATAGCTCCTACGAGCAGTACTTC. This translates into CASSETDSSYEQYF.